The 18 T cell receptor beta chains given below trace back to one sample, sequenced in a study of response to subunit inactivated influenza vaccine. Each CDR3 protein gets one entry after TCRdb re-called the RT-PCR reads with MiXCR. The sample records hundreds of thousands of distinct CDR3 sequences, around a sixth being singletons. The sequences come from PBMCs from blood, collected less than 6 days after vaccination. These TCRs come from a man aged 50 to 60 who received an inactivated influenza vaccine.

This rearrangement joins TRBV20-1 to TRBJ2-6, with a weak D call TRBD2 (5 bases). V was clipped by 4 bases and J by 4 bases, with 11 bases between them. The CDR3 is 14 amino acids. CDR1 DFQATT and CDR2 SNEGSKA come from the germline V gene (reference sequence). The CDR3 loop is CSAKDFWGANVLTF. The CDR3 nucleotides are TGCAGTGCTAAGGACTTCTGGGGGGCCAACGTCCTGACTTTC.

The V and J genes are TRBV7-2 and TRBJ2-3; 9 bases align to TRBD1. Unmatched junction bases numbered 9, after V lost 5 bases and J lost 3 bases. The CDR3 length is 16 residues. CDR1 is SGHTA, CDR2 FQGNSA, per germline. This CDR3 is CASSSTGTGLTDTQYF. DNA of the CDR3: TGTGCCAGCAGCAGTACCGGGACAGGGCTTACAGATACGCAGTATTTT.

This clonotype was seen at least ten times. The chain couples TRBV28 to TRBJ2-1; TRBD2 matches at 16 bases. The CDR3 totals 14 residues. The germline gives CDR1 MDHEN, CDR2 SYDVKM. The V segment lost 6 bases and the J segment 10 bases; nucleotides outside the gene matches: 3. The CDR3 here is CASRPGLAGGEQFF. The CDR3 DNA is TGTGCCAGCAGACCGGGACTAGCGGGGGGGGAGCAGTTCTTC.

CDR3 sequence (DNA): TGCGCCAGCACACAATCGACAGGGCGGAACACTGAAGCTTTCTTT. This encodes CASTQSTGRNTEAFF. This chain uses TRBV5-1 with TRBJ1-1, with 7 bases identical to TRBD1. Unmatched junction bases numbered 9, after V lost 6 bases and J lost 1 base. Per the germline V gene, CDR1 is SGHRS and CDR2 is YFSETQ. The CDR3 totals 15 residues.

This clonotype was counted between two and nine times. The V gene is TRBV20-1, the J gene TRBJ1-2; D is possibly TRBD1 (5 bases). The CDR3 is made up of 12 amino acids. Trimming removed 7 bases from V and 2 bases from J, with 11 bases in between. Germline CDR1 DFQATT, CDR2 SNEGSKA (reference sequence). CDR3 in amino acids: CSGQRHNYGYTF. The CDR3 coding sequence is TGCAGTGGACAGAGACACAACTATGGCTACACCTTC.

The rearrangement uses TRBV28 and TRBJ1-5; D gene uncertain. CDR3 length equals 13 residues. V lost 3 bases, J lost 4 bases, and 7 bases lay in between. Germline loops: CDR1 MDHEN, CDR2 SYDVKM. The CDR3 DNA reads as TGTGCCAGCAGTTTTGCTCCGAATCAGCCCCAGCATTTT. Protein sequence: CASSFAPNQPQHF. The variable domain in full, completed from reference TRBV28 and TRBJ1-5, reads DVKVTQSSRYLVKRTGEKVFLECVQDMDHENMFWYRQDPGLGLRLIYFSYDVKMKEKGDIPEGYSVSREKKERFSLILESASTNQTSMYLCASSFAPNQPQHFGDGTRLSIL.

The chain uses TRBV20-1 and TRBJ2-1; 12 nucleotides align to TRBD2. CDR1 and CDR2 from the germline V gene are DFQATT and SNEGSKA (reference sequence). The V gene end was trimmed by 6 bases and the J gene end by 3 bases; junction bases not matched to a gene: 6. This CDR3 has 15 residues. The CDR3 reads CSARLAGDIYNEQFF. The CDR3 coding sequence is TGCAGTGCCAGACTAGCGGGGGACATCTACAATGAGCAGTTCTTC.

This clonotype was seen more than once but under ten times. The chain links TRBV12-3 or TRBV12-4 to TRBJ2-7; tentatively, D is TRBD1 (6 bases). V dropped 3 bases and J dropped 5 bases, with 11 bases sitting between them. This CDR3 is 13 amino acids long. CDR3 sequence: CASSLTGSDEQYF. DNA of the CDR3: TGTGCCAGCAGTTTGACAGGATCGGACGAGCAGTACTTC.

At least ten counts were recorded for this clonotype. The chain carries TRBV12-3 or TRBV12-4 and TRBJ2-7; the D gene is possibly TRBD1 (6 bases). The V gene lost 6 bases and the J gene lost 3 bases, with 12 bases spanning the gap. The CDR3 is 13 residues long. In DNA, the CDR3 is TGTGCCAGCAGCCCCGGACAGAACTACGAGCAGTACTTC. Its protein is CASSPGQNYEQYF.

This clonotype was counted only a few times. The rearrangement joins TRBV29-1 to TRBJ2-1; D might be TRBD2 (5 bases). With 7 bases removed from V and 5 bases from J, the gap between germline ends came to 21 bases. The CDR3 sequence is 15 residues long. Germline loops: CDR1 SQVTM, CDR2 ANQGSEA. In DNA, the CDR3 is TGCAGCGCCCCTCTAGCAGACGTCCTAAACAATGAGCAGTTCTTC. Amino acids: CSAPLADVLNNEQFF.

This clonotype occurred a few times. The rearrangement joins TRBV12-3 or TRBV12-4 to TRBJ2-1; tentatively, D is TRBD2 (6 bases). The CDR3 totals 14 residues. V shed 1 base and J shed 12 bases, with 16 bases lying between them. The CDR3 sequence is CASSLERTKRVQFF. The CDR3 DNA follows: TGTGCCAGCAGTTTAGAGAGGACTAAAAGAGTGCAGTTCTTC.

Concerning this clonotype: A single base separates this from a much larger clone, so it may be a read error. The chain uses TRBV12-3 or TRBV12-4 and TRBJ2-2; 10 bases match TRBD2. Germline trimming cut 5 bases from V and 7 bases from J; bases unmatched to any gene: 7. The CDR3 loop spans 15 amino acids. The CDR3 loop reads CASSISGRRGGELFF. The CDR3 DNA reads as TGTGCCAGCAGTATTAGCGGGAGGAGGGGCGGGGAGCTGTTTTTT.

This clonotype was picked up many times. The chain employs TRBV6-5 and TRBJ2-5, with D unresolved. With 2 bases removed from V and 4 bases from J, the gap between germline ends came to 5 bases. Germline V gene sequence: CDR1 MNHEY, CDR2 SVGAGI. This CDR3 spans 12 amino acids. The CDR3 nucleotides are TGTGCCAGCAGTTACGGCGGAGAGACCCAGTACTTC. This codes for CASSYGGETQYF.

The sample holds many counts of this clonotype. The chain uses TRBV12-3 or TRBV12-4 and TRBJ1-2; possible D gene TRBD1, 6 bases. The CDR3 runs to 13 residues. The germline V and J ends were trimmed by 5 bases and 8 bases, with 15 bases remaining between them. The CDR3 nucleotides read TGTGCCAGCAGTATTGGGACACCAAGGGGCTACACCTTC. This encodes CASSIGTPRGYTF.

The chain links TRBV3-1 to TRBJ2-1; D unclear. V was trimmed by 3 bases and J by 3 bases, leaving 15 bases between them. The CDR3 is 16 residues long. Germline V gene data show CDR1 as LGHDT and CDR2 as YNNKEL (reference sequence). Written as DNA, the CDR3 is TGTGCCAGCAGCCAGGCTGTGGCTTTCCTCTACAATGAGCAGTTCTTC. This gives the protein CASSQAVAFLYNEQFF.

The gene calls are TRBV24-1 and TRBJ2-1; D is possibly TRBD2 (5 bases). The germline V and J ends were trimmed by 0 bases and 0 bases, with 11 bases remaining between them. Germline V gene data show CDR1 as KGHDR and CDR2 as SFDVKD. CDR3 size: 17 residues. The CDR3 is CATSDLRGISSYNEQFF. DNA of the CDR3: TGTGCCACCAGTGATTTGCGAGGGATCAGCTCCTACAATGAGCAGTTCTTC.

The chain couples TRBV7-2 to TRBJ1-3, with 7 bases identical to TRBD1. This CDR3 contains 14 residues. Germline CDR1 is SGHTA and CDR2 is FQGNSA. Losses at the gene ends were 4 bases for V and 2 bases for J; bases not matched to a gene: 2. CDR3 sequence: CASSSQGTGNTIYF. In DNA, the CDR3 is TGTGCCAGCAGCTCACAGGGGACTGGAAACACCATATATTTT.

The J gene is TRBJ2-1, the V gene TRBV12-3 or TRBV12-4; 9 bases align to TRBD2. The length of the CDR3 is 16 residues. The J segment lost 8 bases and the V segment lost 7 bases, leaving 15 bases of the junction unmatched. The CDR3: CASTFRGTSPGDEQFF. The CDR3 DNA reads TGTGCCAGCACCTTTAGGGGGACTAGCCCAGGGGATGAGCAGTTCTTC.